This TCR beta chain was profiled in a study of T cells in localized non-small cell lung cancer. General study findings and limits: Longer survival (overall) was linked to higher T cell density in blood. The highest T cell clonality was in uninvolved adjacent lung, above tumor. Sequencing covered just one tumor region, so heterogeneity cannot be ruled out.

Trimming shortened V by 0 bases and J by 6 bases, and 8 bases separated the two germline ends. The CDR3 loop spans 13 amino acids. The germline gives CDR1 MNHEY, CDR2 SVGAGI. Clones were sequenced by immunoSEQ multiplex PCR, and TCRdb holds only the in-frame ones, with some missing. The data show 25,000 or so clones, approximately 78% seen once. The sample holds a few counts of this clone. Its antigen is unknown. The sequences come from peripheral blood, collected before any cancer treatment. This sequence joins TRBV6-5 and TRBJ1-2; D is ambiguous. The TCR sequence derives from a woman aged 40-69 years with stage I lung adenocarcinoma. The DNA of the CDR3 is TGTGCCAGCAGTTACTCGAGGAGGAATGGCTACACCTTC. It yields the protein CASSYSRRNGYTF.